A selection of T cell receptor beta chains follows, all from one sample in a study of blood T cell repertoires in COVID-19. Profiled with immunoSEQ multiplex PCR; TCRdb holds only in-frame clones, not every one. The data contain some 220,000 clones, 84% of them singletons. Source material: peripheral blood. The receptor source for this set is a woman aged 55-70 years who had recovered from COVID-19. Both conserved end residues are part of each CDR3. A D gene is named only where the DNA matches it firmly. Expanded clones are given a class, and other clones once, few, many or no size at all.

>TRBV20-1|.|.|TRBJ1-2
CSASFGQNYGYTF
TGCAGTGCTAGTTTCGGACAGAACTATGGCTACACCTTC
>TRBV11-2|.|.|TRBJ2-5
CASSFRPARGETQYF
TGTGCCAGCAGCTTTCGGCCAGCTCGGGGGGAGACCCAGTACTTC
>TRBV28|TRBD1|.|TRBJ1-2
CASSSIGTEDYGYTF
TGTGCCAGCAGCTCCATCGGGACAGAAGACTATGGCTACACCTTC
>TRBV4-1|.|.|TRBJ1-1
CASSRTVLNTEAFF
TGCGCCAGCAGCCGGACAGTTTTGAACACTGAAGCTTTCTTT
>TRBV2|.|.|TRBJ2-1
CASSRVMGPYNEQFF
TGTGCCAGCAGCCGCGTTATGGGCCCTTACAATGAGCAGTTCTTC
>TRBV27|TRBD1|once|TRBJ1-5
CASSLTGGLEPQHF
TGTGCCAGCAGTCTGACAGGGGGTCTCGAGCCCCAGCATTTT
>TRBV18|TRBD1|.|TRBJ1-5
CASSPATGVNQPQHF
TGTGCCAGCTCACCAGCGACAGGGGTGAATCAGCCCCAGCATTTT
>TRBV11-2|.|once|TRBJ2-2
CASSPLDWASPGELFF
TGTGCCAGCAGCCCACTAGACTGGGCCTCCCCCGGGGAGCTGTTTTTT
>TRBV19|.|once|TRBJ1-5
CASSPSVNQPQHF
TGTGCCAGTAGTCCGTCCGTCAATCAGCCCCAGCATTTT
>TRBV7-3|.|.|TRBJ2-7
CASSLGLQPTYEQYF
TGTGCCAGCAGCTTAGGGTTACAGCCCACCTACGAGCAGTACTTC
>TRBV24-1|.|.|TRBJ1-5
CATTPPSTGSRWSNQPQHF
TGTGCCACTACACCCCCTTCGACAGGAAGTCGATGGAGCAATCAGCCCCAGCATTTT
>TRBV5-1|.|.|TRBJ1-4
CASSLGAGVVEKLFF
TGCGCCAGCAGCTTGGGGGCAGGGGTGGTCGAAAAACTGTTTTTT
>TRBV14|TRBD2|few|TRBJ2-5
CASSQDRALAVQETQYF
TGTGCCAGCAGCCAAGATCGCGCACTAGCGGTACAAGAGACCCAGTACTTC
>TRBV6-1|TRBD1|.|TRBJ2-7
CASSEWDRGPYEQYF
TGTGCCAGCAGTGAATGGGACAGGGGGCCCTACGAGCAGTACTTC
>TRBV7-8|.|once|TRBJ2-7
CASSNRRTAVYEQYF
TGTGCCAGTAGCAACCGGAGGACAGCAGTCTACGAGCAGTACTTC
>TRBV2|TRBD1|.|TRBJ1-2
CASSPDRARGYTF
TGTGCCAGCAGTCCGGACAGGGCGCGGGGCTACACCTTC
>TRBV15|TRBD1|many|TRBJ1-4
CATSRGQGEKLFF
TGTGCCACCAGCAGGGGACAGGGTGAAAAACTGTTTTTT
>TRBV30|TRBD1|few|TRBJ2-1
CAWRARQGAHNEQFF
TGTGCCTGGAGAGCCCGACAGGGGGCGCACAATGAGCAGTTCTTC
>TRBV29-1|TRBD1|few|TRBJ2-7
CSVGGTGLSREQYF
TGCAGCGTTGGTGGGACAGGGCTATCGAGGGAGCAGTACTTC
>TRBV30|TRBD1|.|TRBJ2-2
CAWRPGGGTGELFF
TGTGCCTGGAGGCCAGGGGGCGGCACCGGGGAGCTGTTTTTT
>TRBV2|.|.|TRBJ1-1
CASSGGDTEAFF
TGTGCCAGCAGTGGAGGAGACACTGAAGCTTTCTTT
>TRBV18|TRBD1|.|TRBJ2-7
CASSETGDSYEQYF
TGTGCCAGCTCGGAAACAGGGGACTCCTACGAGCAGTACTTC